Following are 6 T cell receptor beta chains from one sample sequenced in a study of T cell repertoires in cytomegalovirus infection. In TCRdb, the reads were re-called with MiXCR into one record per CDR3 protein. This table holds hundreds of thousands of distinct CDR3 sequences, roughly 26% found once. Sequencing was performed on CD8+ T cells from PBMCs. The receptors were sampled from a human donor in good health (CMV status not recorded). Some clones in this sample may be carry-over from other donors' samples.

This clonotype was seen many times. The V call is TRBV7-2, the J call TRBJ2-5; D possibly corresponds to TRBD2 (5 bases). Between the trimmed V and J ends, which lost 5 bases and 6 bases, there was a span of 19 bases. Germline CDR1 and CDR2: SGHTA and FQGNSA. The CDR3 is made up of 15 amino acids. The CDR3 sequence is CASSPGPTTKKTQYF. CDR3 sequence (DNA): TGTGCCAGCAGCCCTGGACCGACTACCAAAAAGACCCAGTACTTC. The full variable domain, its missing parts supplied by reference TRBV7-2 and TRBJ2-5, is GAGVSQSPSNKVTEKGKDVELRCDPISGHTALYWYRQSLGQGLEFLIYFQGNSAPDKSGLPSDRFSAERTGGSVSTLTIQRTQQEDSAVYLCASSPGPTTKKTQYFGPGTRLLVL.

This clonotype came up many times. This chain joins TRBV4-1 and TRBJ2-2; D is ambiguous. This CDR3 has 16 amino acids. Per germline, CDR1 MGHRA and CDR2 YSYEKL. The V end was cut by 3 bases, the J end by 3 bases, with 14 bases between. CDR3 residues: CASSHEGGRDTGELFF. Written as DNA, the CDR3 is TGCGCCAGCAGCCACGAAGGTGGGCGAGACACCGGGGAGCTGTTTTTT.

Only a few counts were recorded for this clonotype. V gene TRBV6-2 or TRBV6-3 combines with J gene TRBJ2-2; tentative D call: TRBD2 (5 bases). This CDR3 comprises 19 residues. The germline V gene encodes CDR1 MNHEY and CDR2 SVGEGT. V was trimmed by 2 bases and J by 2 bases, leaving 21 bases between them. CDR3 sequence (DNA): TGTGCCAGCAGTTACGATCTGGGATTAGCGTTTCCAAACACCGGGGAGCTGTTTTTT. Its protein product is CASSYDLGLAFPNTGELFF.

This clonotype was observed a few times. The chain uses TRBV9 and TRBJ1-2; TRBD1 aligns across 7 bases. Unmatched junction bases numbered 11, after V lost 4 bases and J lost 8 bases. The germline CDR1 and CDR2 sequences are SGDLS and YYNGEE. The CDR3 has 14 residues. CDR3 coding DNA: TGTGCCAGCAGCCCGTTTACAGGGGCGAAGGGCTACACCTTC. Translating gives CASSPFTGAKGYTF.

The chain joins TRBV23-1 to TRBJ2-3, with D possibly TRBD2 on 6 matching bases. TRBV23-1 is labeled an ORF, and its function is uncertain. Trimming removed 1 base at V and 3 bases at J, with 17 bases between. CDR3 size: 17 residues. CDR3 sequence: CASSQCKEGRLTDTQYF. CDR3 DNA sequence: TGCGCCAGCAGTCAATGCAAGGAGGGGAGGTTGACAGATACGCAGTATTTT.

The rearrangement uses TRBV20-1 and TRBJ2-2; D is unclear. Germline V gene data show CDR1 as DFQATT and CDR2 as SNEGSKA (reference sequence). V lost 2 bases, J lost 6 bases, and 7 bases lay in between. This CDR3 spans 12 amino acids. CDR3 protein: CSARPNPGELFF. The DNA for the CDR3 is TGCAGTGCTAGACCCAACCCCGGGGAGCTGTTTTTT.